Listed below are T cell receptor beta chains from one sample, sequenced in a study of cytomegalovirus exposure and HLA in healthy donors. TCRdb's copy holds only in-frame clones and misses some; the assay was immunoSEQ multiplex PCR. The profile shows over 150,000 clones, 75% to 85% of them singletons. Material: PBMCs. Source of these receptors: a boy between 10 and 17 years old in good health and CMV-seronegative. Both conserved end residues are part of each CDR3. The D gene is left open where the match is weak. The size of a clone is reported for some rows only, either as once, few or many, or as a class for expanded clones.

TRBV2	TRBJ1-2	once	TRBD1	TGTGCCAGCAGTGGACAGGGATTAGACTATGGCTACACCTTC	CASSGQGLDYGYTF
TRBV11-2	TRBJ2-3	-	TRBD2	TGTGCCAGCAGCTTAGATCTGGGGGGGTTGAGTACAGATACGCAGTATTTT	CASSLDLGGLSTDTQYF
TRBV4-1	TRBJ2-1	-	TRBD2	TGCGCCAGCAGCCTTCTAGCGGGGGGCGACAATGAGCAGTTCTTC	CASSLLAGGDNEQFF
TRBV29-1	TRBJ2-7	-	TRBD1	TGCAGCGTTGTGAGGATAGGGACAGGGCGAGGCGAGCAGTACTTC	CSVVRIGTGRGEQYF
TRBV2	TRBJ2-1	-	TRBD2	TGTGCCAGCAGACTAGCGGGACAGAGCTCCTACAATGAGCAGTTCTTC	CASRLAGQSSYNEQFF
TRBV5-5	TRBJ2-2	-	-	TGTGCCAGCAGCTTGCTCGACACCGGGGAGCTGTTTTTT	CASSLLDTGELFF
TRBV6-1	TRBJ1-1	-	-	TGTGCCAGCAGAAGGGGGGCGGGGGCTGAAGCTTTCTTT	CASRRGAGAEAFF
TRBV6-5	TRBJ1-1	-	-	TGTGCCAGCAGTTACTCTTTGGGGCAGGGGAACACTGAAGCTTTCTTT	CASSYSLGQGNTEAFF
TRBV7-6	TRBJ2-7	-	TRBD2	TGTGCCAGCAGCTTTGCAAGCGGGAGCGCGGCCGAGCAGTACTTC	CASSFASGSAAEQYF
TRBV5-1	TRBJ1-6	once	TRBD1	TGCGCCAGCAGCCACGGACAGGGGAATTCACCCCTCCACTTT	CASSHGQGNSPLHF
TRBV19	TRBJ1-4	-	-	TGTGCCAGTAGTCCATGGCTGGATGAAAAACTGTTTTTT	CASSPWLDEKLFF
TRBV4-2	TRBJ2-3	few	TRBD2	TGTGCCAGCAGCCAAGGACTAGCGGGGGGGCCTAGCACAGATACGCAGTATTTT	CASSQGLAGGPSTDTQYF
TRBV29-1	TRBJ2-5	few	TRBD2	TGCAGCGGAACGGGAGGGCAAGAGACCCAGTACTTC	CSGTGGQETQYF
TRBV7-2	TRBJ2-7	-	-	TGTGCCAGCAGCCTTAGCGTCGCCGTCAACGAGCAGTACTTC	CASSLSVAVNEQYF
TRBV2	TRBJ1-1	-	-	TGTGCCAGCAGTGAAGCTTTGGGGGAGCGGGGCCGTGAAGCTTTCTTT	CASSEALGERGREAFF
TRBV5-4	TRBJ1-2	-	TRBD1	TGTGCCAGCAGCCCGTCTAAAAACAGGGGTGGCTACACCTTC	CASSPSKNRGGYTF
TRBV27	TRBJ2-7	-	TRBD2	TGTGCCAGCAGTTCTACCTTCGGACTAGCGGACGCCTACGAGCAGTACTTC	CASSSTFGLADAYEQYF
TRBV7-3	TRBJ2-2	-	TRBD1	TGTGCCAGCAGCCCCGACAGGGTAGCCGGGGAGCTGTTTTTT	CASSPDRVAGELFF
TRBV21-1	TRBJ1-2	-	-	TGTGCCAGCAGCAAAGCGCGAGGTCAGCGCACCTCCTATGGCTACACCTTC	CASSKARGQRTSYGYTF
TRBV6-5	TRBJ1-1	-	-	TGTGCCAGCACCCGGTCGAGGGTTGGTGAAGCTTTCTTT	CASTRSRVGEAFF
TRBV9	TRBJ1-1	-	-	TGTGCCAGCAGCCCCATCGGTAGCACTGAAGCTTTCTTT	CASSPIGSTEAFF
TRBV15	TRBJ1-3	-	TRBD1	TGTGCCACCAGCATAACCGGGACAGGGGATTTTTCTGGAAACACCATATATTTT	CATSITGTGDFSGNTIYF
TRBV2	TRBJ1-4	-	-	TGTGCCAGCAGTGGACGGGACTCAACTAATGAAAAACTGTTTTTT	CASSGRDSTNEKLFF
TRBV21-1	TRBJ2-1	-	-	TGTGCCAGCAGCAGAAAGGGACTACCTTACAATGAGCAGTTCTTC	CASSRKGLPYNEQFF
TRBV14	TRBJ1-1	-	-	TGTGCCAGCAGCCAAGATTCAGGGACTGAAGCTTTCTTT	CASSQDSGTEAFF